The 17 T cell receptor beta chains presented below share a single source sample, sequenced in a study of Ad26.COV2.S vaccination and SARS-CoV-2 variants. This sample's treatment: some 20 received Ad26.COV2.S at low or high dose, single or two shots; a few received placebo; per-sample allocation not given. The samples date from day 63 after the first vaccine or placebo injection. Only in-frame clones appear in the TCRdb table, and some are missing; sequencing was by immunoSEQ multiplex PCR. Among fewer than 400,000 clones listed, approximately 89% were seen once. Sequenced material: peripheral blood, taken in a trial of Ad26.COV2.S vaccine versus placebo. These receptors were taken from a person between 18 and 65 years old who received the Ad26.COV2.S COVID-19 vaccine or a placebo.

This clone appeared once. This CDR3 is CASRGQGGQPQHF. CDR3 bases: TGTGCCAGCAGGGGACAAGGAGGACAGCCCCAGCATTTT. The genes are TRBV2 and TRBJ1-5; D perhaps matches TRBD1 (6 bases). The CDR3 is made up of 13 amino acids. Between the trimmed V and J ends, which lost 6 bases and 7 bases, there was a span of 13 bases. Germline CDR1 is SNHLY and CDR2 is FYNNEI.

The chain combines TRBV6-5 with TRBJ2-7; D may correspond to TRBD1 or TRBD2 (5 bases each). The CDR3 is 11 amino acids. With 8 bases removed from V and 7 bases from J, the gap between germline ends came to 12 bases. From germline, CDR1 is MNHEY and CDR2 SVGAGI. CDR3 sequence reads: CASQGAKEQYF. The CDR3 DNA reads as TGTGCCAGCCAGGGAGCAAAAGAGCAGTACTTC.

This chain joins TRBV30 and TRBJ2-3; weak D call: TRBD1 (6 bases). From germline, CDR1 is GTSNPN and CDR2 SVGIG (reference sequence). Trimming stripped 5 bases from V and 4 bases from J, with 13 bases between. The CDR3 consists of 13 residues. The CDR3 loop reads CAWGQGIADTQYF. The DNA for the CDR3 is TGTGCCTGGGGGCAGGGGATCGCAGATACGCAGTATTTT.

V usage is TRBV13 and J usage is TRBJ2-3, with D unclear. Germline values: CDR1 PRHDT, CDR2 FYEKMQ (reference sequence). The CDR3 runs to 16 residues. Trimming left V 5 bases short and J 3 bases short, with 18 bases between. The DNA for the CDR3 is TGTGCCAGCAGCAGAGTAAAGGATAGGGTTACAGATACGCAGTATTTT. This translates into CASSRVKDRVTDTQYF.

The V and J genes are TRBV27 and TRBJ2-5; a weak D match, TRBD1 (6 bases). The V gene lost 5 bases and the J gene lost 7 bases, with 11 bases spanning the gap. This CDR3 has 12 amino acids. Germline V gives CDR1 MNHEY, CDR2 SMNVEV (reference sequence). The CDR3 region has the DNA TGTGCCAGCAGTCTTCTAGGGGGGACCCAGTACTTC. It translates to CASSLLGGTQYF.

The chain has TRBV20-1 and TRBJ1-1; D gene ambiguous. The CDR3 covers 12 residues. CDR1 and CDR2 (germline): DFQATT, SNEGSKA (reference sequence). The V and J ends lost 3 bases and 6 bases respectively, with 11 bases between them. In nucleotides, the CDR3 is TGCAGTGCTAGTTATATGCGGCCTGAAGCTTTCTTT. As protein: CSASYMRPEAFF.

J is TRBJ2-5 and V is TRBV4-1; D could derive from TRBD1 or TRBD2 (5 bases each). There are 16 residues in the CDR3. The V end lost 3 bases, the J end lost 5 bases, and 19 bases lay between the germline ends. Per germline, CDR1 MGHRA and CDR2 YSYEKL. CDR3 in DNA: TGCGCCAGCAGCCAGGATAGGGGAGTCTTGTTGGAGACCCAGTACTTC. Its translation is CASSQDRGVLLETQYF.

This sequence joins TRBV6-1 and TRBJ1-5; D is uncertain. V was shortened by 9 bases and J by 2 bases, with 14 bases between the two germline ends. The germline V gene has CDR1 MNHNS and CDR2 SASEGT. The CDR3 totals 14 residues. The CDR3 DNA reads TGTGCCAGTCGGTTGGGTCAGGGCAATCAGCCCCAGCATTTT. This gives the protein CASRLGQGNQPQHF.

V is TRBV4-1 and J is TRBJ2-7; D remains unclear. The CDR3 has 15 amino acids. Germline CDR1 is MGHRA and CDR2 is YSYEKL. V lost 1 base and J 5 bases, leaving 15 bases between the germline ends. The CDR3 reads CASSQGLVEVDEQYF. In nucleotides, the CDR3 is TGCGCCAGCAGCCAAGGTTTGGTGGAAGTGGACGAGCAGTACTTC.

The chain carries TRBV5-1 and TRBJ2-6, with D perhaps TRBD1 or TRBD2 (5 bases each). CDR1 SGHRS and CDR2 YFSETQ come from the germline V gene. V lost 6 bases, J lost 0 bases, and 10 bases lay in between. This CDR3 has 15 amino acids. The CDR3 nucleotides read TGCGCCAGCACGGGACGGTACTCTGGGGCCAACGTCCTGACTTTC. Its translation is CASTGRYSGANVLTF.

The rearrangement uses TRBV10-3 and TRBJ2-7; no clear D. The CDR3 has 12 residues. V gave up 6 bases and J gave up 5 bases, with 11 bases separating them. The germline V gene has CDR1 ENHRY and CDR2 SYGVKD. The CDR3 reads CAIRLGPDEQYF. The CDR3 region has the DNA TGTGCCATCAGACTCGGACCGGACGAGCAGTACTTC.

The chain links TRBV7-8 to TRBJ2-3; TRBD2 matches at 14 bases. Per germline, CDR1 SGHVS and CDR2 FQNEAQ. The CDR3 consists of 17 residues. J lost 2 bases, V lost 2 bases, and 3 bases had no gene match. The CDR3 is CASSLTGLAGATDTQYF. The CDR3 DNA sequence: TGTGCCAGCAGCTTAACGGGACTAGCGGGGGCCACAGATACGCAGTATTTT.

The CDR3: CASSLRVTNEKLFF. CDR3 in DNA: TGTGCCAGCAGCTTGAGGGTAACTAATGAAAAACTGTTTTTT. J is TRBJ1-4 and V is TRBV5-5, with unresolved D. Germline V lookup: CDR1 SGHKS, CDR2 YYEKEE (reference sequence). The length of the CDR3 is 14 residues. With 1 base removed from V and 1 base from J, the gap between germline ends came to 5 bases.

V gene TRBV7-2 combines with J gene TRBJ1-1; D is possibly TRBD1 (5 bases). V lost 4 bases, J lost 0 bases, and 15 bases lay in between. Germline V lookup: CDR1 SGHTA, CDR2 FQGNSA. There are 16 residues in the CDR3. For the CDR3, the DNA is TGTGCCAGCAGCTCCCCGCGGGGGGGAGTGAACACTGAAGCTTTCTTT. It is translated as CASSSPRGGVNTEAFF.

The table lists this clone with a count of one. The CDR3 is CASTPGAGGGNEQFF. The CDR3 nucleotides are TGTGCCAGTACCCCCGGAGCGGGAGGGGGGAATGAGCAGTTCTTC. The V and J genes are TRBV19 and TRBJ2-1; 10 bases are a match to TRBD2. V shed 7 bases, J shed 7 bases, and the junction held 10 bases outside the gene matches. This CDR3 has 15 residues. Germline V gene lookup returns CDR1 LNHDA and CDR2 SQIVND (reference sequence).

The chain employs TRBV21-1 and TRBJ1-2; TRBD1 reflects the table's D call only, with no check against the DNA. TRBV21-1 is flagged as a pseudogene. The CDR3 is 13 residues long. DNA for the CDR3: TGTGCCAGCAGCAACGACAGAAACTATGGCTACACCTTC. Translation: CASSNDRNYGYTF.

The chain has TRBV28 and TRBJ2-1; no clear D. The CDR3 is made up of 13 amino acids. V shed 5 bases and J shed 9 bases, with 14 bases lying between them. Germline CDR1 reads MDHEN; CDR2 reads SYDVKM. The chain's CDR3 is CASSNTFDPEQFF. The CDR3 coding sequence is TGTGCCAGCAGTAACACTTTTGATCCTGAGCAGTTCTTC.